This T cell receptor beta chain was sequenced for a study of cytomegalovirus exposure and HLA in healthy donors. Study context: The 100 to 150 validation repertoires were reported in a later analysis to have been generated on the same platform as the approximately 700 first-cohort repertoires.

V was pared by 4 bases and J by 4 bases, with 16 bases between. Germline CDR1 is MNHNS and CDR2 is SASEGT. The CDR3 is made up of 15 amino acids. About this clone: Its antigen is still unknown.

General study points: Despite most TCR sequences being rare, some public TCRs occurred in many donors. Researchers counted 150 to 200 TCR beta chains as cytomegalovirus-associated. In vitro, three CMV-associated chains proved specific for CMV antigens.

Profiling relied on immunoSEQ multiplex PCR, and the TCRdb table lists in-frame clones only, not all of them. The sample consists of approximately 280,000 clones, approximately 86% of them appearing once. Material for sequencing was PBMCs. The rearrangement joins TRBV6-1 to TRBJ1-2; weak D call: TRBD1 (6 bases). The receptor comes from a woman in her late teens or twenties in good health and CMV-seronegative. The CDR3 DNA reads as TGTGCCAGCAGTGTCTACAGGGTGGGATTCTATGGCTACACCTTC. Residues: CASSVYRVGFYGYTF.